These T cell receptor beta chains were read from a single sample in a study of OX40 agonist ivuxolimab in advanced cancers. TCRdb's copy holds only in-frame clones and misses some; the assay was immunoSEQ multiplex PCR. The table shows some 30,000 clones, with approximately 88% occurring only once. The material sequenced was CD4+ or CD8+ T cells sorted from blood, taken in a trial of the OX40 agonist ivuxolimab. All receptors come from an adult with an advanced solid tumor such as melanoma, head and neck, liver or kidney cancer. Both conserved end residues are part of each CDR3. Fields, in order: D gene, clone size, V gene, J gene, CDR3 DNA, CDR3 protein. A D gene is named only where the DNA matches it firmly. A row's size may be missing; if present it is once, few, many or a size class.

TRBD2,NA,TRBV6-4,TRBJ2-3,TGTGCCAGCAGTGAAGGACTAGCGGGAACAGATACGCAGTATTTT,CASSEGLAGTDTQYF
NA,NA,TRBV10-1,TRBJ1-3,TGCGCCAGCATGGGACCTGGAAACACCATATATTTT,CASMGPGNTIYF
TRBD2,NA,TRBV5-1,TRBJ2-1,TGCGCCAGCAGCTTAGGGCTAGCGGGCTACAATGAGCAGTTCTTC,CASSLGLAGYNEQFF
NA,NA,TRBV7-8,TRBJ1-3,TGTGCCAGCAGCTTAGTATGGGTCCCGGAAGACTCTGGAAACACCATATATTTT,CASSLVWVPEDSGNTIYF
TRBD2,NA,TRBV11-2,TRBJ2-5,TGTGCCAGCAGCTTAGTCGGTAGCGGGTTCCAAGAGACCCAGTACTTC,CASSLVGSGFQETQYF
TRBD1,NA,TRBV25-1,TRBJ1-2,TGTGCCAGCAGTCACCGGGACAGGCGGTACGGCTACACCTTC,CASSHRDRRYGYTF
NA,few,TRBV28,TRBJ2-3,TGTGCCAGCAGTTACGGCGGGGCGGGTAGCGACACAGATACGCAGTATTTT,CASSYGGAGSDTDTQYF
TRBD2,NA,TRBV19,TRBJ2-1,TGTGCCAGTAGTATTGGCAGCGGGGGGCAAATCTCCTACAATGAGCAGTTCTTC,CASSIGSGGQISYNEQFF
NA,once,TRBV21-1,TRBJ2-3,TGTGCCAGCAGCAAAGGGGAAGGGGGTCCCGGCACAGATACGCAGTATTTT,CASSKGEGGPGTDTQYF
TRBD1,once,TRBV28,TRBJ1-5,TGTGCCAGCAGTTTGGCCACAGGGGGATTCAATAGCAATCAGCCCCAGCATTTT,CASSLATGGFNSNQPQHF
NA,medium-sized,TRBV4-1,TRBJ1-1,TGCGCCAGCAGACCGGGGACCGTAGGCACTGAAGCTTTCTTT,CASRPGTVGTEAFF
NA,few,TRBV9,TRBJ2-7,TGTGCCAGCAGCGTAGACGACGGTAGCTCCTACGAGCAGTACTTC,CASSVDDGSSYEQYF
NA,NA,TRBV28,TRBJ1-5,TGTGCCAGCAGTTTACGAGGTTTGGTCCGGCCCCAGCATTTT,CASSLRGLVRPQHF
TRBD2,once,TRBV5-1,TRBJ2-3,TGCGCCAGCAGCTTACTAGCGGGGATCACAGATACGCAGTATTTT,CASSLLAGITDTQYF
TRBD1,many,TRBV4-1,TRBJ1-1,TGCGCCAGCAGTCCTACAGGGGAGGTGAACACTGAAGCTTTCTTT,CASSPTGEVNTEAFF
NA,NA,TRBV21-1,TRBJ1-2,TGTGCCAGCCCGTTTGGGGGCGCGAACGGCTACACCTTC,CASPFGGANGYTF
TRBD2,NA,TRBV9,TRBJ2-3,TGTGCCAGCAGCGCGGGGACTAGCGAGCCAGATACGCAGTATTTT,CASSAGTSEPDTQYF
TRBD2,once,TRBV30,TRBJ2-1,TGTGCCTGGAGTGTAGCGAGCGGGGGGGTCTCCTACAATGAGCAGTTCTTC,CAWSVASGGVSYNEQFF
TRBD2,NA,TRBV6-5,TRBJ2-7,TGTGCCAGCAGCCGCACTAGCGGGTACCCCTACGAGCAGTACTTC,CASSRTSGYPYEQYF
TRBD2,once,TRBV27,TRBJ2-5,TGTGCCAGCAGTCCAACGGGACTAGCGGGAATCAAGACCCAGTACTTC,CASSPTGLAGIKTQYF
NA,once,TRBV10-1,TRBJ1-1,TGCGCCAGCAGTGAGTCGGTAGGTGGGAACACTGAAGCTTTCTTT,CASSESVGGNTEAFF
NA,NA,TRBV15,TRBJ1-1,TGTGCCACCAGCTTCAGAATACAGAACACTGAAGCTTTCTTT,CATSFRIQNTEAFF
TRBD2,few,TRBV28,TRBJ2-1,TGTGCCAGCAGTTTAGAGGGACTACACAATGAGCAGTTCTTC,CASSLEGLHNEQFF
NA,NA,TRBV4-1,TRBJ2-1,TGCGCCAGCAGCCGCGACTCATCCGGGGCGGAGCAGTTCTTC,CASSRDSSGAEQFF
NA,NA,TRBV9,TRBJ2-1,TGTGCCAGCAGCATAGGAAGCAATGAGCAGTTCTTC,CASSIGSNEQFF
TRBD1,NA,TRBV2,TRBJ1-2,TGTGCCAGCAGTGAGTTGGGACAGGGGCTAAACTATGGCTACACCTTC,CASSELGQGLNYGYTF
TRBD1,NA,TRBV28,TRBJ1-1,TGTGCCAGCAGTTCAACAGGGGACACTGAAGCTTTCTTT,CASSSTGDTEAFF
NA,NA,TRBV11-2,TRBJ2-7,TGTGCCAGCACCCGGGACACCTCCTACGAGCAGTACTTC,CASTRDTSYEQYF
NA,NA,TRBV6-5,TRBJ2-3,TGTGCCAGCAGTACTCGAGGGGGGTCCACAGATACGCAGTATTTT,CASSTRGGSTDTQYF
NA,NA,TRBV5-5,TRBJ1-1,TGTGCCAGCAGTCCTGATTGGGGGACTGAAGCTTTCTTT,CASSPDWGTEAFF
NA,once,TRBV30,TRBJ1-1,TGTGCCTGGAGCCCGACGGGATCGGACACTGAAGCTTTCTTT,CAWSPTGSDTEAFF
NA,few,TRBV7-9,TRBJ2-1,TGTGCCAGCAGTTCCGGGGAGAGCTCCTACAATGAGCAGTTCTTC,CASSSGESSYNEQFF
NA,NA,TRBV9,TRBJ1-2,TGTGCCAGCAGTGATCCCCCGCACTATGGCTACACCTTC,CASSDPPHYGYTF
TRBD1,few,TRBV29-1,TRBJ2-5,TGCAGCGCTTCGACAGGGGACGTGACCCAGTACTTC,CSASTGDVTQYF
TRBD1,NA,TRBV15,TRBJ2-7,TGTGCCACCAGCAGGGAGACAGGGTCGGGCTACGAGCAGTACTTC,CATSRETGSGYEQYF
NA,NA,TRBV18,TRBJ2-5,TGTGCCAGCTCACCACCGTTGCGGAGGGTCCAAGAGACCCAGTACTTC,CASSPPLRRVQETQYF
NA,NA,TRBV6-5,TRBJ2-1,TGTGCCAGCACCCCCGGCTCCTACAATGAGCAGTTCTTC,CASTPGSYNEQFF
NA,NA,TRBV9,TRBJ1-2,TGTGCCAGCAACCGAGGGGGTGGGGACTATGGCTACACCTTC,CASNRGGGDYGYTF
NA,few,TRBV14,TRBJ2-1,TGTGCCAGCAGCCAAGATGGCCATTACAATGAGCAGTTCTTC,CASSQDGHYNEQFF
TRBD1,medium-sized,TRBV6-1,TRBJ1-1,TGTGCCAGCAGCGACAGGGACAACACTGAAGCTTTCTTT,CASSDRDNTEAFF